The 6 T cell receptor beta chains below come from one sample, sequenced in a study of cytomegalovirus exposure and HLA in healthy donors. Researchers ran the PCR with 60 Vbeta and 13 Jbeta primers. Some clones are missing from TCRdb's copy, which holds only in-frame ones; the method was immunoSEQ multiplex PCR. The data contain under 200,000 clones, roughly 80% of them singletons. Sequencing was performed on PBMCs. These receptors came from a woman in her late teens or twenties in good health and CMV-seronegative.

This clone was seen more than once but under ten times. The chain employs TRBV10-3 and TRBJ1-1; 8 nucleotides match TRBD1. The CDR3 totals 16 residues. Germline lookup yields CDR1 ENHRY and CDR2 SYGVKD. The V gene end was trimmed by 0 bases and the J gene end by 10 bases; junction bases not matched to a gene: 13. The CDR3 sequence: CAISESGRNTGTGAFF. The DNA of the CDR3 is TGTGCCATCAGTGAGTCGGGGCGGAATACCGGGACAGGAGCTTTCTTT.

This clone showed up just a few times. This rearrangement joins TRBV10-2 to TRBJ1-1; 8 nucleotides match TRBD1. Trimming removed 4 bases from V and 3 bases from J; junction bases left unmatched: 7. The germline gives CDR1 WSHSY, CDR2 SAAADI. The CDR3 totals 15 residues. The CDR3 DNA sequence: TGCGCCAGCAGTGCATCTCAGGGGGCTTACACTGAAGCTTTCTTT. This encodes CASSASQGAYTEAFF.

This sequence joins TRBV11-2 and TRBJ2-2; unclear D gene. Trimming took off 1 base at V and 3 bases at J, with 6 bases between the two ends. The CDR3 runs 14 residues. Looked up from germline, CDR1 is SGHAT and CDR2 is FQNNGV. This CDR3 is CASSLGSDTGELFF. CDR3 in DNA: TGTGCCAGCAGCTTAGGGAGCGACACCGGGGAGCTGTTTTTT.

CDR3 protein: CASSTNRGRIAGGNTGELFF. The CDR3 nucleotides are TGTGCCAGTAGTACAAACAGGGGGCGAATAGCGGGAGGTAACACCGGGGAGCTGTTTTTT. This chain connects TRBV19 to TRBJ2-2, with D maybe TRBD2 (10 bases). V shed 4 bases and J shed 2 bases, with 26 bases lying between them. CDR3 length equals 20 residues. Germline V gene sequence: CDR1 LNHDA, CDR2 SQIVND (reference sequence).

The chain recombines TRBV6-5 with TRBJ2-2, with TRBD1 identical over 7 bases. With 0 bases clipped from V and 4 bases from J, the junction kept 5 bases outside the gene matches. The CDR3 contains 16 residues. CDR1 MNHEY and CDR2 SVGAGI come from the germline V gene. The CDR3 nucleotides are TGTGCCAGCAGTTACTCAGGGGGCGAGGGCACCGGGGAGCTGTTTTTT. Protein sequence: CASSYSGGEGTGELFF.

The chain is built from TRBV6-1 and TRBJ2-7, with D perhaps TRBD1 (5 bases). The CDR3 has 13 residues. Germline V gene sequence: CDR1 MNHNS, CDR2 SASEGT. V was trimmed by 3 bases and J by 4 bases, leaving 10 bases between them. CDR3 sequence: CASSEYRFYEQYF. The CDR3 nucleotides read TGTGCCAGCAGTGAGTACAGGTTTTACGAGCAGTACTTC.